This is a list of T cell receptor beta chains from one sample in a study of response to subunit inactivated influenza vaccine. MiXCR, run by TCRdb on the RT-PCR reads, gives a single entry per CDR3 protein. The sample consists of under 200,000 distinct CDR3 sequences, 11% of them appearing once. Sample: non-naive T cells sorted from PBMCs, taken around seven weeks after vaccination. The receptors come from a man aged 50-59 years who received an inactivated influenza vaccine. Each CDR3 is given with its conserved first and last residue. A D gene is named only where the DNA matches it firmly. Not all rows give a size; the values are once, few, many and, for expanded clones, a class.

TRBV27,TRBD1,TRBJ1-2,NA,TGTGCCAGCAGTTCGACAGGGTTGGACTACACCTTC,CASSSTGLDYTF
TRBV21-1,NA,TRBJ2-7,NA,TGTGCCAGCAGCAAGTTACCACGGGACAAGAAGCTCTGGGAGCAGTACTTC,CASSKLPRDKKLWEQYF
TRBV5-1,NA,TRBJ1-1,NA,TGCGCCAGCAGGCAAGACTCCTACACTGAAGCTTTCTTT,CASRQDSYTEAFF
TRBV7-9,NA,TRBJ2-3,NA,TGTGCCAGCAGCTTAGGACACGCTACAGATACGCAGTATTTT,CASSLGHATDTQYF
TRBV5-6,NA,TRBJ2-1,many,TGTGCCAGCAGCTTGGCCGGGGGTACTGAGCAGTTCTTC,CASSLAGGTEQFF
TRBV7-8,NA,TRBJ2-4,NA,TGTGCCAGCAGTCGGGGGCAAAGGGCCAAAAACATTCAGTACTTC,CASSRGQRAKNIQYF
TRBV20-1,NA,TRBJ2-2,few,TGCAGTGCTAGCAGAGGGTTAACCGGGGAGCTGTTTTTT,CSASRGLTGELFF
TRBV3-1,TRBD2,TRBJ2-1,many,TGTGCCAGCAGCCAACCTGGGACTAGCGGGAGGGTCGATTCATACAATGAGCAGTTCTTC,CASSQPGTSGRVDSYNEQFF
TRBV5-1,TRBD1,TRBJ2-5,many,TGCGCCAGCAGCTTGACAGGGGGTTTATTACTAGAAGAGACCCAGTACTTC,CASSLTGGLLLEETQYF
TRBV11-2,NA,TRBJ2-3,NA,TGTGCCAGCAGCTTCGAGACGGCTGATACGCAGTATTTT,CASSFETADTQYF
TRBV6-1,NA,TRBJ2-5,NA,TGTGCCAGCGGTCCCCGCGGATTGCGGGGCCAAGAGACCCAGTACTTC,CASGPRGLRGQETQYF
TRBV27,TRBD1,TRBJ1-5,many,TGTGCCAGCAGTTTAGAAGGGGGCGGTCAGCCCCAGCATTTT,CASSLEGGGQPQHF
TRBV20-1,NA,TRBJ2-7,many,TGCAGTGGGCAGCCAGACCTGGGGCGCTACGAGCAGTACTTC,CSGQPDLGRYEQYF
TRBV7-2,TRBD1,TRBJ2-1,many,TGTGCCAGCAGATCGACCGGGACAGGGGGCAATGAGCAGTTCTTC,CASRSTGTGGNEQFF
TRBV6-2/TRBV6-3,NA,TRBJ1-5,many,TGTGCCAGCAGCCCGGGATCTACCCAGCATTTT,CASSPGSTQHF
TRBV20-1,NA,TRBJ2-2,few,TGCAGTGCTAGAGCCTCCGAAGGGCGCTCAACGGGGACCGGGGAGCTGTTTTTT,CSARASEGRSTGTGELFF
TRBV14,NA,TRBJ2-7,many,TGTGCCAGCAGCCAAGATCTAGCTTTTTTCCGGGAGCAGTACTTC,CASSQDLAFFREQYF
TRBV20-1,NA,TRBJ2-2,NA,TGCAGTGCTACCGCGGAGGGAAACACCGGGGAGCTGTTTTTT,CSATAEGNTGELFF
TRBV18,NA,TRBJ2-5,few,TGTGCCAGCTCAACAGGGTATCAAGAGACCCAGTACTTC,CASSTGYQETQYF
TRBV15,NA,TRBJ2-5,NA,TGTGCCACCAGCGGAGCAGGGGTACGCGAGACCCAGTACTTC,CATSGAGVRETQYF
TRBV7-2,TRBD2,TRBJ2-5,many,TGTGCCAGCAGCGCTCAGCGGGGGAGGTTTCAAGAGACCCAGTACTTC,CASSAQRGRFQETQYF
TRBV6-1,NA,TRBJ1-1,NA,TGTGCCAGCAGTGAGCCCGGGATGAACACTGAAGCTTTCTTT,CASSEPGMNTEAFF
TRBV6-5,NA,TRBJ1-6,NA,TGTGCCAGCAGTTACTCGAGGGGGGGCGCGGATTCACCCCTCCACTTT,CASSYSRGGADSPLHF
TRBV7-3,TRBD2,TRBJ2-2,NA,TGTGCCAGCAGCCCTAATAGCGGGAGAGGCACCGGGGAGCTGTTTTTT,CASSPNSGRGTGELFF
TRBV20-1,NA,TRBJ2-2,NA,TGCAGTGCCCCCCGCCCGGATCTAAACACCGGGGAGCTGTTTTTT,CSAPRPDLNTGELFF
TRBV7-9,NA,TRBJ2-4,NA,TGTGCCAGCAGCTTTGGGGGGTTAGGCAAAAACATTCAGTACTTC,CASSFGGLGKNIQYF
TRBV6-1,NA,TRBJ1-5,many,TGTGCCGGTAGTCTAGAAGGTAATCAGCCCCAGCATTTT,CAGSLEGNQPQHF
TRBV10-3,NA,TRBJ2-5,NA,TGTGCCATCAGTGAGTCGGACAGAGGGTACCAAGAGACCCAGTACTTC,CAISESDRGYQETQYF
TRBV27,TRBD1,TRBJ1-4,many,TGTGCCAGCTCAGCCCCGGGACAGGGATCTGAAAAACTGTTTTTT,CASSAPGQGSEKLFF
TRBV29-1,TRBD2,TRBJ2-1,many,TGCAGCGGTTCATCCCACATAGCGGGAGCCTACAATGAGCAGTTCTTC,CSGSSHIAGAYNEQFF
TRBV9,TRBD1,TRBJ2-3,NA,TGTGCCAGCAGCGACAGGGACAGGAGCACAGATACGCAGTATTTT,CASSDRDRSTDTQYF
TRBV6-5,NA,TRBJ1-2,NA,TGTGCCAGCAGTTACGGATGGAATAACTATGGCTACACCTTC,CASSYGWNNYGYTF
TRBV2,NA,TRBJ2-1,many,TGTGCCAGCAGTGTCGGGGCGTACAATGAGCAGTTCTTC,CASSVGAYNEQFF
TRBV28,TRBD1,TRBJ1-1,few,TGTGCCAGCATACAGGGGGTCACTGAAGCTTTCTTT,CASIQGVTEAFF
TRBV5-1,NA,TRBJ2-2,few,TGCGCCAGCAGCTTGGACGCCAACACCGGGGAGCTGTTTTTT,CASSLDANTGELFF
TRBV18,NA,TRBJ1-2,NA,TGTGCCAGCTCACCAGGGAGTTATGGCTACACCTTC,CASSPGSYGYTF
TRBV27,TRBD1,TRBJ2-3,NA,TGTGCCAGCAGTTGGGTACAGGGGGGTTTGGATACGCAGTATTTT,CASSWVQGGLDTQYF
TRBV5-1,TRBD1,TRBJ2-3,NA,TGCGCCAGCAGACGACAGGGCCGCATTTACAGAACAGATACGCAGTATTTT,CASRRQGRIYRTDTQYF
TRBV6-1,NA,TRBJ2-7,NA,TGTGCCAGCAGTGAATCTAGCAGCGGCAGAACCTACGAGCAGTACTTC,CASSESSSGRTYEQYF
TRBV7-6,NA,TRBJ2-2,many,TGTGCCAGCAGCCCTGCGGTTTACAATACCGGGGAGCTGTTTTTT,CASSPAVYNTGELFF
TRBV5-1,NA,TRBJ1-3,NA,TGCGCCAGAAGCATGGGAGGGAACTCTGGAAACACCATATATTTT,CARSMGGNSGNTIYF
TRBV5-6,TRBD2,TRBJ2-4,NA,TGTGCCAGCAGCTTGACTAGCGGGGGGACCAAAAACATTCAGTACTTC,CASSLTSGGTKNIQYF
TRBV6-2/TRBV6-3,NA,TRBJ2-7,few,TGTGCCAGCAGTTATCAACTAGCCCAGGCCTACGAGCAGTACTTC,CASSYQLAQAYEQYF
TRBV29-1,NA,TRBJ1-1,many,TGCAGCGTTGAAGTTAACACCAACACTGAAGCTTTCTTT,CSVEVNTNTEAFF
TRBV28,NA,TRBJ1-1,many,TGTGCCAGCAGTTTATCTGGGGGTACGAGCACTGAAGCTTTCTTT,CASSLSGGTSTEAFF
TRBV7-9,NA,TRBJ2-2,many,TGTGCCAGCAGCTTAGCGCTAAAACATTCCGGGGAGCTGTTTTTT,CASSLALKHSGELFF
TRBV7-3,TRBD2,TRBJ2-5,few,TGTGCCAGCAGCTCAAACCCCAGGGGACTAGCGGGGGGAGAGACCCAGTACTTC,CASSSNPRGLAGGETQYF
TRBV6-2/TRBV6-3,TRBD1,TRBJ2-5,few,TGTGCCAGCAGCCGAAATACAGGGGGCCAAGAGACCCAGTACTTC,CASSRNTGGQETQYF
TRBV10-3,NA,TRBJ1-1,many,TGTGCCACCAAACGGGGGCCCGAAGAGAACACTGAAGCTTTCTTT,CATKRGPEENTEAFF
TRBV5-8,NA,TRBJ1-4,NA,TGTGCCAGCAGAACGGACCTTCTGGGAGAAAAACTGTTTTTT,CASRTDLLGEKLFF
TRBV7-9,NA,TRBJ2-5,few,TGTGCCAGCAGCTTAGTCCGGAGGGGCGAGACCCAGTACTTC,CASSLVRRGETQYF
TRBV7-2,TRBD1,TRBJ1-3,NA,TGTGCCAGCAGCTTCTTACCGGGACAGGGGGCCGGCACCATATATTTT,CASSFLPGQGAGTIYF
TRBV28,NA,TRBJ2-3,NA,TGTGCCAGCAGCTACTACCATGGACAGACGAGCACAGATACGCAGTATTTT,CASSYYHGQTSTDTQYF
TRBV5-6,NA,TRBJ2-7,many,TGTGCCAGCAGCCCAGTCGGACAGAGCTCCTACGAGCAGTACTTC,CASSPVGQSSYEQYF
TRBV7-9,NA,TRBJ1-6,NA,TGTGCCAGCAGCTTATACGACTATAATTCACCCCTCCACTTT,CASSLYDYNSPLHF